Sequencing of this T cell receptor (beta chain) was carried out in a study of shared clonotypes between healthy human individuals. Overall study: The donor pool was made up of two women and three men aged 18 to 49. A donor's plate count was three for CD4 naive and three for CD4 memory; CD8 naive had two and CD8 memory one.

Concerning this clone: Its antigen remains unknown.

Assay: immunoSEQ multiplex PCR; the TCRdb copy retains only in-frame clones and omits some. The table records roughly 2,300,000 clones, around 92% of them present only once. The CDR3 spans 13 residues. Germline loops: CDR1 MNHEY, CDR2 SVGAGI. Study-wide points: An anticipated effect of sequencing depth on clonotype sharing among donors was recognized. Larger estimated richness was generally seen in naive subsets than in memory subsets.

Sequencing used naive CD4+ T cells from PBMCs. Stated subset: CD45RA+ positively selected. The receptor was derived from a man aged 18 to 30 in good health. Some clones in this sample may be carry-over from other donors' samples. The chain links TRBV6-5 to TRBJ2-2, with 7 bases aligning to TRBD1. The CDR3 DNA sequence: TGTGCGGTGGGGCAGGGGGTAACCGGGGAGCTGTTTTTT. Translation gives CAVGQGVTGELFF.